The 9 T cell receptor beta chains reported below all come from one sample, sequenced in a study of cytomegalovirus exposure and HLA in healthy donors. This PCR relied on a set of 60 Vbeta primers and 13 Jbeta primers. The protocol was immunoSEQ multiplex PCR, while the TCRdb copy is restricted to in-frame clones and leaves out a portion. The sample consists of around 220,000 clones, more than 60% of them appearing once. The sequenced sample consisted of PBMCs. The origin of the receptors is a man in his forties in good health and CMV-seronegative.

CDR3 bases: TGTGCCAGCGTTGGGCAAGGGGGCGAGCAGTACTTC. Protein sequence: CASVGQGGEQYF. The V and J genes are TRBV6-5 and TRBJ2-7; D perhaps matches TRBD1 (6 bases). The V and J ends lost 8 bases and 6 bases respectively, with 14 bases between them. Germline lookup yields CDR1 MNHEY and CDR2 SVGAGI. The CDR3 is made up of 12 amino acids.

A note on this clone: The same CDR3 is also encoded by other DNA sequences in this sample. CDR3 sequence reads: CASSLSPSGHTEAFF. The CDR3 nucleotides read TGTGCCAGCAGTTTATCCCCCAGCGGGCACACTGAAGCTTTCTTT. The genes are TRBV27 and TRBJ1-1; the D is unclear. The CDR3 contains 15 residues. Germline V gives CDR1 MNHEY, CDR2 SMNVEV (reference sequence). The germline V and J ends were trimmed by 0 bases and 3 bases, with 11 bases remaining between them.

The V gene is TRBV4-3, the J gene TRBJ2-1; 7 positions agree with TRBD2. V dropped 3 bases and J dropped 7; count of bases not matched to a gene: 6. The germline V gene encodes CDR1 LGHNA and CDR2 YSLEER. CDR3 length equals 14 residues. The CDR3 DNA follows: TGCGCCAGCAGCCAGGCGGCTAGCGGTAATGAGCAGTTCTTC. Translation gives CASSQAASGNEQFF.

V gene TRBV7-8 combines with J gene TRBJ1-1; 7 bases line up with TRBD1. The CDR3 length is 15 residues. Trimming removed 5 bases from V and 1 base from J; junction bases left unmatched: 7. Germline-derived CDR1 and CDR2 are SGHVS and FQNEAQ. CDR3 amino acids: CASSTLQGSNTEAFF. CDR3 in DNA: TGTGCCAGCAGCACCTTACAGGGGTCGAACACTGAAGCTTTCTTT.

The chain combines TRBV6-1 with TRBJ1-5; 9 bases map to TRBD1. The CDR3 spans 15 residues. Germline-derived CDR1 and CDR2 are MNHNS and SASEGT. V gave up 5 bases and J gave up 2 bases; unmatched junction bases: 4. In DNA form, the CDR3 reads TGTGCCAGCAGTCCGGGACAGGGTGGCAATCAGCCCCAGCATTTT. Its translation is CASSPGQGGNQPQHF.

The genes are TRBV11-2 and TRBJ1-1; perhaps TRBD1 as D (5 bases). V was pared by 1 base and J by 3 bases, with 6 bases between. The germline gives CDR1 SGHAT, CDR2 FQNNGV. This CDR3 is 13 amino acids long. In DNA, the CDR3 is TGTGCCAGCAGCTTAGGGGGCCACACTGAAGCTTTCTTT. Translating gives CASSLGGHTEAFF.

The gene calls are TRBV7-6 and TRBJ1-1; the match to TRBD1 covers 8 bases. Germline assignment: CDR1 SGHVS and CDR2 FNYEAQ. J gave up 2 bases and V 4 bases, and 6 bases lay outside the gene matches. The CDR3 runs to 15 residues. This CDR3 is CASSSIQGGNTEAFF. The CDR3 bases are TGTGCCAGCAGCTCCATACAGGGGGGCAACACTGAAGCTTTCTTT.

The chain recombines TRBV9 with TRBJ2-3; TRBD1 matches 7 bases. V was pared by 4 bases and J by 0 bases, with 11 bases of the junction left unmatched. CDR3 length: 17 residues. Germline V CDR1 and CDR2: SGDLS, YYNGEE. The CDR3 nucleotides read TGTGCCAGCAGCTCTAGAGTTCGGGACAGTAGCACAGATACGCAGTATTTT. It encodes CASSSRVRDSSTDTQYF.

The chain couples TRBV28 to TRBJ1-6, with TRBD1 matching over 7 bases. The germline gives CDR1 MDHEN, CDR2 SYDVKM. Losses at the gene ends were 6 bases for V and 6 bases for J; bases not matched to a gene: 14. The CDR3 totals 17 residues. The CDR3 is CASSPESTGRRNSPLHF. As DNA, the CDR3 is TGTGCCAGCAGCCCCGAATCGACAGGGCGACGTAATTCACCCCTCCACTTT. Combining the CDR3 with reference TRBV28 and TRBJ1-6 gives the whole variable domain DVKVTQSSRYLVKRTGEKVFLECVQDMDHENMFWYRQDPGLGLRLIYFSYDVKMKEKGDIPEGYSVSREKKERFSLILESASTNQTSMYLCASSPESTGRRNSPLHFGNGTRLTVT.